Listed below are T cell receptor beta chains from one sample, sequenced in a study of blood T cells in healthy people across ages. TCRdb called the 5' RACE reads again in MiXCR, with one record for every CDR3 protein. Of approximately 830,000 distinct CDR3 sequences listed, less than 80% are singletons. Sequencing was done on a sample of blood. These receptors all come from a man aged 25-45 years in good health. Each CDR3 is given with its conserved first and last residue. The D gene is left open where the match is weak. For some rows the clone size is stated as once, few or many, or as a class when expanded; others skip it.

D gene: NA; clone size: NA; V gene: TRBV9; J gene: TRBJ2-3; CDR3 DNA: TGTGCCAGCCAGCGGGGCACAGATACGCAGTATTTT; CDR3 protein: CASQRGTDTQYF
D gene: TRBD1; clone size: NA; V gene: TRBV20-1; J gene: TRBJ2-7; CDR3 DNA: TGCAGTGCTAGACCCGGGACAGGGGGGTACGAGCAGTACTTC; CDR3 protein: CSARPGTGGYEQYF
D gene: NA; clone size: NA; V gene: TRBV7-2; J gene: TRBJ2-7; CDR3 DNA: TGTGCCAGCAGCTTATCTCCGCGGGGCGAGCAGTACTTC; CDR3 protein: CASSLSPRGEQYF
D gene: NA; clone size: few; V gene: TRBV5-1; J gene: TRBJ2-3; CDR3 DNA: TGCGCCAGCAGCTTTGGAGAGGGTTTTTGGAGCACAGATACGCAGTATTTT; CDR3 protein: CASSFGEGFWSTDTQYF
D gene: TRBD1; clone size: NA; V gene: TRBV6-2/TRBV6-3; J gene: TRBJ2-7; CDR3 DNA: TGTGCCAGCAGTTACGTGGACAGGAGCGACGAGCAGTACTTC; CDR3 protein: CASSYVDRSDEQYF
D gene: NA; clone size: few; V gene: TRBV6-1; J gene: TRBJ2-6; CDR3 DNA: TGTGCCAGCAGTGGACCGGGAGCCAGCTCTGGGGCCAACGTCCTGACTTTC; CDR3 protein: CASSGPGASSGANVLTF
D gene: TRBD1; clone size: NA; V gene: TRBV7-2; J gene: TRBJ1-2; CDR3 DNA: TGTGCCAGCAGCTTAGCATCAGGGGGAATCTATGGCTGCACCTTC; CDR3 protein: CASSLASGGIYGCTF
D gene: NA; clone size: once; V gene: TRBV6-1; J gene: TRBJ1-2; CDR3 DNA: TGTGCCAGCAGTACCACGGGACAAAACTATGGCTACACCTTC; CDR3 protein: CASSTTGQNYGYTF
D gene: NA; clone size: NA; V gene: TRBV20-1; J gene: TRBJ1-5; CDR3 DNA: TGCAGTGCTGGAAGACCGACAAATCAGCCCCAGCATTTT; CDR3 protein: CSAGRPTNQPQHF
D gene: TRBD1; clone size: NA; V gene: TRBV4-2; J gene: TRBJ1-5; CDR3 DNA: TGTGCCAGCGGCCCCGGACAGGGGCAGAATCAGCCCCAGCATTTT; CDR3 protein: CASGPGQGQNQPQHF
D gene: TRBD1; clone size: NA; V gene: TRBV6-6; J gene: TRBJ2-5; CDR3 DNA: TGTGCCAGCAGTTCCCAGAACAGGGGGCCAAAGACCCAGTACTTC; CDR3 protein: CASSSQNRGPKTQYF
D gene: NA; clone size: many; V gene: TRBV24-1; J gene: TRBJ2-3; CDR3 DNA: TGTGCCACCAGTGACCCAGGGATTTCTAGCACAGATACGCAGTATTTT; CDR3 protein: CATSDPGISSTDTQYF
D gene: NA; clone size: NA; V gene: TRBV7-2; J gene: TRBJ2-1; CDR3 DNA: TGTGCCAGCAGGGGGGGGCTTACCTACAATGAGCAGTTCTTC; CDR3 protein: CASRGGLTYNEQFF
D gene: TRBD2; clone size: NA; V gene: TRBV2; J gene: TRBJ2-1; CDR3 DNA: TGTGCCAGCCCCCCTGAGACTAGCGGGAGTCGGGATGAGCAGTTCTTC; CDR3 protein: CASPPETSGSRDEQFF
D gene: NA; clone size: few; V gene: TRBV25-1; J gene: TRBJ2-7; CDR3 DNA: TGTGCCAGCAGTGTTTCGTATGACGAGCAGTACTTC; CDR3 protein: CASSVSYDEQYF
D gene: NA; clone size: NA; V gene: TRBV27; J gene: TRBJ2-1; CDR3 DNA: TGTGGCAGCAGCCTGTTGGATGAGCAGTTCTTC; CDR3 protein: CGSSLLDEQFF